Each of the 2 T cell receptor beta chains below was sequenced from the same sample in a study of PD-1 blockade in mismatch repair-deficient tumors. Libraries were prepared by immunoSEQ multiplex PCR; TCRdb keeps only in-frame clonotypes and omits some of them. The sample gives 55,000 to 85,000 clones, around four fifths of which show up once; roughly 5.1% is in the top ten. Here the sequenced sample was peripheral blood, taken 2 weeks after starting pembrolizumab. These receptors were taken from an adult with mismatch repair-deficient cancer.

The CDR3 DNA reads TGTGCCAGCAGTGACAACCAGGGGGCAGATACGCAGTATTTT. Protein product: CASSDNQGADTQYF. The J gene is TRBJ2-3, the V gene TRBV6-4, with TRBD1 matching 7 bases. Germline V gene sequence: CDR1 MRHNA, CDR2 SNTAGT. The CDR3 is 14 amino acids. V was pared by 2 bases and J by 4 bases, with 3 bases of the junction left unmatched.

The rearrangement uses TRBV15 and TRBJ2-5, with 9 bases aligning to TRBD2. The CDR3 length is 15 residues. Germline V gene lookup returns CDR1 LNHNV and CDR2 YYDKDF (reference sequence). V shed 1 base and J 3 bases; nucleotides not matched to a gene: 3. CDR3 in DNA: TGTGCCACCAGCAGAGGACTAGCGGAAAAAGAGACCCAGTACTTC. Amino acid sequence: CATSRGLAEKETQYF.